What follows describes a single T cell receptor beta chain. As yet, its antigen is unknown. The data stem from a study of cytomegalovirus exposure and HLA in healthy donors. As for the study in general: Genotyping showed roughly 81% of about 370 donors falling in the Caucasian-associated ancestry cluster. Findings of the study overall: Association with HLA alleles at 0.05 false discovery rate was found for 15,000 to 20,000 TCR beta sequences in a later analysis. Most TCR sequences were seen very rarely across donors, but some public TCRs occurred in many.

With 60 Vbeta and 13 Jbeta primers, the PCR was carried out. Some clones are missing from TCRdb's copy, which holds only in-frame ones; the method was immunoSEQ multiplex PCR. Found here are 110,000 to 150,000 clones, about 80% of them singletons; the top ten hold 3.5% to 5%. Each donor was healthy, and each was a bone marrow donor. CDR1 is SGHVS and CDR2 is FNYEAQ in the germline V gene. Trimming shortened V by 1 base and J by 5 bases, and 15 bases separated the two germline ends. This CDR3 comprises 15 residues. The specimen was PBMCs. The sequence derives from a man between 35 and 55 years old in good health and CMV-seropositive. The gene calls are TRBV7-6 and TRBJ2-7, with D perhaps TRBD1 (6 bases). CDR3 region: CASSLGTVLWDEQYF. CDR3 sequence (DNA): TGTGCCAGCAGCTTAGGGACAGTTTTGTGGGACGAGCAGTACTTC.